This T cell receptor (beta chain) was sequenced during a study of blood T cell repertoires in COVID-19. The CDR3 loop spans 15 amino acids. Looked up from germline, CDR1 is SGHTA and CDR2 is FQGNSA. J was trimmed by 4 bases and V by 1 base; bases with no gene match: 2. In this sample, this clone turned up once. The repertoire was sequenced with immunoSEQ multiplex PCR; TCRdb's copy has only in-frame clones and lacks some. The sample lists more than 300,000 clones, more than 75% occurring once. The chain is built from TRBV7-2 and TRBJ2-5; TRBD2 agrees at 11 bases. The TCR comes from a woman aged 50 to 65 with COVID-19, enrolled during active disease. Sequenced sample: peripheral blood. The CDR3 nucleotides are TGTGCCAGCAGCTTAGTCACTAGCGGGGGAGAGACCCAGTACTTC. The encoded protein is CASSLVTSGGETQYF.